This TCR beta chain comes out of a study of regulatory T cells in long-lasting Graves disease. Study-wide results and caveats: Persistent Graves' patients had lower TCR diversity than newly diagnosed ones.

Arm-PCR of CDR3 regions and iRepertoire HTBI primers were used to build TCR beta libraries. Each CDR3 protein gets one entry after TCRdb re-called the multiplex PCR reads with MiXCR. Of a few hundred thousand distinct CDR3 sequences listed, around 11% were seen once; the top ten hold around 18%. This clonotype was counted at least ten times. What it binds is not known. Time point defined: newly diagnosed GD, antithyroid drugs for less than 3 months. The TCR library was made from RNA extracted from PBMCs. Patients were from an endocrinology department in Xi'an, China. In germline, CDR1 is LNHDA, CDR2 SQIVND (reference sequence). With 6 bases removed from V and 1 base from J, the gap between germline ends came to 12 bases. The CDR3 extends over 14 amino acids. Separately, the same data were catalogued under a study of T cells in Graves' hyperthyroidism and ophthalmopathy. That publication notes: A first-round RT-PCR of the TCR CDR3 used the HTBI primer set.

The sequence was obtained from a woman under 30 with Graves disease. Sample: peripheral blood mononuclear cells (PBMCs), taken at new diagnosis, from a patient treated with antithyroid drugs. The rearrangement joins TRBV19 to TRBJ1-1, with D possibly matching TRBD1 (6 bases). CDR3 nucleotides: TGTGCCAGTAGGCCGGGACACCGGAACACTGAAGCTTTCTTT. As protein: CASRPGHRNTEAFF.